This T cell receptor (beta chain) was obtained from a study of blood T cell repertoires in COVID-19. Study in general: Sites across the United States, Italy and Spain contributed samples from acute and convalescent COVID-19. Sources were T cells, B-cell-depleted T cells, or PBMCs; the material itself was cDNA or gDNA.

Source study methods: Amplification with reference gene primers provided the estimates of nucleated cell counts. Using immunoSEQ multiplex PCR, the repertoire was profiled, and TCRdb retains in-frame clones only, with some absent. The V and J calls and clone size were taken over from that table, and D and trimming were inferred from the DNA. Among about 160,000 clones listed, approximately 84% were seen once. The germline gives CDR1 SNHLY, CDR2 FYNNEI. This CDR3 comprises 11 residues. The V and J ends lost 8 bases and 6 bases respectively, with 8 bases between them. The sequenced sample was peripheral blood. The source of this sequence is a woman older than 75 with acute or convalescent COVID-19. The rearrangement uses TRBV2 and TRBJ2-1; TRBD2 is a possible D gene (5 bases). As DNA, the CDR3 is TGTGCCAGCCAAGAGGGCAATGAGCAGTTCTTC. Translating gives CASQEGNEQFF.